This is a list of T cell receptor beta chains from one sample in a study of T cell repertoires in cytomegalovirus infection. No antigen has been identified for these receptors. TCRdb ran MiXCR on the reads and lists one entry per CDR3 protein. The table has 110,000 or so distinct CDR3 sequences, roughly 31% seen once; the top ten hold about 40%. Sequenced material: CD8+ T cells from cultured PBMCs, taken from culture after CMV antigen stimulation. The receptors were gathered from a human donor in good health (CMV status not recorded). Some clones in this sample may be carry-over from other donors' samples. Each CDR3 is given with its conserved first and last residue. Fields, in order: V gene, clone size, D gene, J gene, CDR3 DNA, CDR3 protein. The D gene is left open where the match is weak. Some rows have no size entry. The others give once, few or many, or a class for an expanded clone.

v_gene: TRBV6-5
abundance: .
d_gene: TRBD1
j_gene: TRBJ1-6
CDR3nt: TGTGCCAGCAGTTACCGCCGGGACAGGGTCGTTACCCTCCACTTT
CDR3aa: CASSYRRDRVVTLHF

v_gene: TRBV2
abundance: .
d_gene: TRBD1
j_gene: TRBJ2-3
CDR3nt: TGTGCCAGCAGTGAATGGGGCAGGGGGCCAGATACGCAGTATTTT
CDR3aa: CASSEWGRGPDTQYF

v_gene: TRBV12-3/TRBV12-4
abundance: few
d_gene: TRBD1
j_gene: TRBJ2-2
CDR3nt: TGTGCCAGCAGTTGGGACAGGGATCGCGGGGAGCTGTTTTTT
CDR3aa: CASSWDRDRGELFF

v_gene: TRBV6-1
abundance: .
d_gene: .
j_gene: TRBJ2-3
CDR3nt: TGTGCCAGCAGGGCTCCCTGGGGGTCCCCAACCCTTAGCACAGATACGCAGTATTTT
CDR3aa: CASRAPWGSPTLSTDTQYF

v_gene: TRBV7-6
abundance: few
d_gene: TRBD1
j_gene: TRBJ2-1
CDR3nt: TGTGCTAGCAGCCCGGGGACAGGGTACTACAATGAGCAGTTCTTC
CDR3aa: CASSPGTGYYNEQFF

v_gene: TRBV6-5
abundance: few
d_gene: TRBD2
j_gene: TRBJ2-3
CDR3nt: TGTGCCAGCAGTCTAGCGGGGGGCGCTAGCACAGATACGCAGTATTTT
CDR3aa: CASSLAGGASTDTQYF

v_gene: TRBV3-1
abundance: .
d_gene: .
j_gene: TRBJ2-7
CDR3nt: TGTGCCAGCAGCCCCCTCCTGTCCGGGGACTCCGGTTTGTACTTC
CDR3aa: CASSPLLSGDSGLYF

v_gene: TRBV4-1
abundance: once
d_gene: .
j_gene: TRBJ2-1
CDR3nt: TGCGCCAGCAGCCAAGCGTCTCTAAGCTCCTACAATGAGCAGTTCTTC
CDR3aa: CASSQASLSSYNEQFF

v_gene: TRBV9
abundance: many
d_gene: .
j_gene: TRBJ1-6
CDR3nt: TGTGCCAGCAGCGTAGAGCCAGGGAAAAATTCACCCCTCCACTTT
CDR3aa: CASSVEPGKNSPLHF

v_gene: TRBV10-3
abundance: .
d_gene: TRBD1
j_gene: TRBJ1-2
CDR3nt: TGTGCCATCAGTCCTTCCGGGACAGGGAACTATGGCTACACCTTC
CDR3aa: CAISPSGTGNYGYTF

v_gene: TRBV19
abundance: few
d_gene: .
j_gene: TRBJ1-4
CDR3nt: TGTGCCAGTAGTAAGGCAACAGTCGAAAAACTGTTTTTT
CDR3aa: CASSKATVEKLFF

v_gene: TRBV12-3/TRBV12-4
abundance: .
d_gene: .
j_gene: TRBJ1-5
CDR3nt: TGTGCCAGCAGTTTATTGGCAGGGTGGGATCAGCCCCAGCATTTT
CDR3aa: CASSLLAGWDQPQHF

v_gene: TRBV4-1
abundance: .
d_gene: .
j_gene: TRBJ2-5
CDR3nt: TGCGCCAGCAGCCAAGGGCCCTCGACTAGGCAAGAGACCCAGTACTTC
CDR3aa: CASSQGPSTRQETQYF

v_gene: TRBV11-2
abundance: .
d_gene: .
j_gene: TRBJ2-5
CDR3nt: TGTGCCAGCAGCTTAGACCGGACCCAGTACTTC
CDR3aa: CASSLDRTQYF

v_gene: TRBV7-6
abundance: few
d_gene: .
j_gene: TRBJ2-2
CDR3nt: TGTGCCAGCAGCTCCCGTGACACCGGGGAGCTGTTTTTT
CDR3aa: CASSSRDTGELFF

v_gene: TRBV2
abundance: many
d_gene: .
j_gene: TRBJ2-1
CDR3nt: TGTGCCAGCATTAATGGGGGTTGGGGCAACAATGAGCAGTTCTTC
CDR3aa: CASINGGWGNNEQFF

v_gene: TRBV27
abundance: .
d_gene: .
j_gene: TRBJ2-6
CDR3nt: TGTGCCAGCAGTTTCTGGACGGGAAGTTCTGGGGCCAACGTCCTGACTTTC
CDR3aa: CASSFWTGSSGANVLTF

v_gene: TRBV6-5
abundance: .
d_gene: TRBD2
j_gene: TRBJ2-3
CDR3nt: TGTGCCAGCAGTGAGAGAGGACTAGCGGGGGGCGGCACAGATACGCAGTATTTT
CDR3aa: CASSERGLAGGGTDTQYF

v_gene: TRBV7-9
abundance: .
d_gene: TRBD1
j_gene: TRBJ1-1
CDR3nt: TGTGCCAGCAGAGGGGGTGTCTTGGGACAGGGGACTTTGAACACTGAAGCTTTCTTT
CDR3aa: CASRGGVLGQGTLNTEAFF

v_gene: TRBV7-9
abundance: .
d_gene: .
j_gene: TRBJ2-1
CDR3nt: TGTGCGTGGGGACCCTCCTACAATGAGCAGTTCTTC
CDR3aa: CAWGPSYNEQFF

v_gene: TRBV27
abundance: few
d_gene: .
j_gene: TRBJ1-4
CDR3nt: TGTGCCAGCAGTTCTGCGCGGGGTAGACATGAAAAACTGTTTTTT
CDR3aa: CASSSARGRHEKLFF

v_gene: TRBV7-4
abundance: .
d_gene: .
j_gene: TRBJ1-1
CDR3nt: TGTGCCAGCAGCTTAGCTGGGGTCATGAACACTGAAGCTTTCTTT
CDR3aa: CASSLAGVMNTEAFF

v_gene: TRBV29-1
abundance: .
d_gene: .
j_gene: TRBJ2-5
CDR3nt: TGCAGCGTTGAAAAGGGTGAGGAAGGAGAGACCCAGTACTTC
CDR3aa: CSVEKGEEGETQYF

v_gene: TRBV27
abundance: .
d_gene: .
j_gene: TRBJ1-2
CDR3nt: TGTGCCAGCAGTTGGGGGAACTGGCAGAGTCCTGGCTACACCTTC
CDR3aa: CASSWGNWQSPGYTF

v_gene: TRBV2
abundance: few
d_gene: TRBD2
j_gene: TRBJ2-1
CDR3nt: TGTGCCAGCCCGGGACTAGCGGGAGCCTACAATGAGCAGTTCTTC
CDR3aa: CASPGLAGAYNEQFF

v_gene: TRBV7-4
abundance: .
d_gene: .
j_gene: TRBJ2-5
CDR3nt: TGTGCCAGCAGCGTCCAAGGGCAGGGAGAGACCCAGTACTTC
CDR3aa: CASSVQGQGETQYF

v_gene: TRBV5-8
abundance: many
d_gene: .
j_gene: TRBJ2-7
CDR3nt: TGTGCCAGCAGCTTCAGGGGCTCCTACGAGCAGTACTTC
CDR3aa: CASSFRGSYEQYF

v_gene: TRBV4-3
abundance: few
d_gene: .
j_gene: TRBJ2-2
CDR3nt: TGCGCCAGCAGCCAAGGGAGAGGGACCGCCATCCTTGGGACCGGGGAGCTGTTTTTT
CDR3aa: CASSQGRGTAILGTGELFF

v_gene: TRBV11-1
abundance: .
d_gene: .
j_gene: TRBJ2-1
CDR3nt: TGTGCCAGCAGCTTAACGCGGGGTCCGATATACAATGAGCAGTTCTTC
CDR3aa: CASSLTRGPIYNEQFF

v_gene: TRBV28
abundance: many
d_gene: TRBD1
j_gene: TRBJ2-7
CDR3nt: TGTGCCAGCAGTCCCCCCTCCGGGACAGATACCTACGAGCAGTACTTC
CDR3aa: CASSPPSGTDTYEQYF

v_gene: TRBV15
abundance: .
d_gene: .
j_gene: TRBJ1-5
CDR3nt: TGTGCCACCAGCAGTATAGCGGTCAATCAGCCCCAGCATTTT
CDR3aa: CATSSIAVNQPQHF

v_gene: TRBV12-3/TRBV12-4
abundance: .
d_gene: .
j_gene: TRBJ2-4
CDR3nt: TGTGCCAGCAGTTTGGGGGGGCCGGATAACATTCAGTACTTC
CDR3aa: CASSLGGPDNIQYF

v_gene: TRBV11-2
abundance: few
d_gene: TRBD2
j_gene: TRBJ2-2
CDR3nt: TGTGCCAGCAGCCCGCGACTAGCGGGGGTTCACACCGGGGAGCTGTTTTTT
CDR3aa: CASSPRLAGVHTGELFF

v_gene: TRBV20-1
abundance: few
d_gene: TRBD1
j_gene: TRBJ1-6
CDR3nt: TGCAGTGCTGGACAGGGCTTGTCTTCACCCCTCCACTTT
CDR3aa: CSAGQGLSSPLHF

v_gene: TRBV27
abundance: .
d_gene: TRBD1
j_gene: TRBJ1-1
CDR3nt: TGTGCCAGCAGCCCAAGTCAGGGGGCCCCACTAGAAGCTTTCTTT
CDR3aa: CASSPSQGAPLEAFF

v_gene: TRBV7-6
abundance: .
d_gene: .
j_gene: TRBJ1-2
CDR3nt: TGTGCCAGCAGCTTGCGGGCCGGGAGCTACACCTTC
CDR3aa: CASSLRAGSYTF

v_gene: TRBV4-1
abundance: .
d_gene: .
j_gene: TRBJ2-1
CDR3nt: TGCGCCAGCAGCCAAGTGATTTCTGGTCGCAATGAGCAGTTCTTC
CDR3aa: CASSQVISGRNEQFF